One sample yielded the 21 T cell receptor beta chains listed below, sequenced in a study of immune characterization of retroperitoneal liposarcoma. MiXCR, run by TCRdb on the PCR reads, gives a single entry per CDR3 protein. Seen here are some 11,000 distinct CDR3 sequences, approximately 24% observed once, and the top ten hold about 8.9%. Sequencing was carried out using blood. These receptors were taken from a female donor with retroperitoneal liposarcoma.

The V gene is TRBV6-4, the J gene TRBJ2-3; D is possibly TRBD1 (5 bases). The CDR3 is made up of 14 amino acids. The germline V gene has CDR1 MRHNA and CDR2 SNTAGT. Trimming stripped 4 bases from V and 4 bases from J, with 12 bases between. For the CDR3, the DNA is TGTGCCAGCAGTGGCGGCAGGGAATCAGATACGCAGTATTTT. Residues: CASSGGRESDTQYF.

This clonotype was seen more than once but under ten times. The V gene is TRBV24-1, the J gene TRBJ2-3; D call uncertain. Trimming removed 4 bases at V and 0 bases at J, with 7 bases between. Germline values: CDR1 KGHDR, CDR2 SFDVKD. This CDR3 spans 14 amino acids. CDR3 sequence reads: CATSDLDSTDTQYF. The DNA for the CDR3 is TGTGCCACCAGTGACCTGGACAGCACAGATACGCAGTATTTT.

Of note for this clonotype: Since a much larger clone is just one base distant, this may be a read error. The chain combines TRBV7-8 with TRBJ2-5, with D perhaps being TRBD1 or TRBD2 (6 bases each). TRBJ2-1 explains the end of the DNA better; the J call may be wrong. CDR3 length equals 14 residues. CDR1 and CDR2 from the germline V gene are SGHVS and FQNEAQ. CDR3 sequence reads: CASSQGGSQETQFF. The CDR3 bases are TGTGCCAGCAGCCAAGGGGGGAGCCAAGAGACCCAGTTCTTC.

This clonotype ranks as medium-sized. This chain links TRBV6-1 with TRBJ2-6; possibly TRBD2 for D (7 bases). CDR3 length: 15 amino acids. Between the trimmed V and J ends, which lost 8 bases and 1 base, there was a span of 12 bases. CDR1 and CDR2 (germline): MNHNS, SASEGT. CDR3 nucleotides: TGTGCCAGCGGGGGGGCCGAGTCTGGGGCCAACGTCCTGACTTTC. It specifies CASGGAESGANVLTF.

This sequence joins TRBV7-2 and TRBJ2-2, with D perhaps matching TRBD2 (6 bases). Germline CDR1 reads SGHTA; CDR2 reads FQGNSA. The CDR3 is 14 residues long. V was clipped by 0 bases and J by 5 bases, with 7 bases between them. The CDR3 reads CASSLAGLTGELFF. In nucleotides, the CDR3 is TGTGCCAGCAGCTTAGCGGGACTTACCGGGGAGCTGTTTTTT. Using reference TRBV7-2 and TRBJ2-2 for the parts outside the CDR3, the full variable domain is GAGVSQSPSNKVTEKGKDVELRCDPISGHTALYWYRQSLGQGLEFLIYFQGNSAPDKSGLPSDRFSAERTGGSVSTLTIQRTQQEDSAVYLCASSLAGLTGELFFGEGSRLTVL.

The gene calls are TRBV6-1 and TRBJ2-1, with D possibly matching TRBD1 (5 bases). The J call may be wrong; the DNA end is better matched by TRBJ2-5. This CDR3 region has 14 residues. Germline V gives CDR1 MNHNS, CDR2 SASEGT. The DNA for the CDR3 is TGTGCCAGCAGTGCTTTACTCCCAGGGGAGACCCAGTACTTC. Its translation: CASSALLPGETQYF.

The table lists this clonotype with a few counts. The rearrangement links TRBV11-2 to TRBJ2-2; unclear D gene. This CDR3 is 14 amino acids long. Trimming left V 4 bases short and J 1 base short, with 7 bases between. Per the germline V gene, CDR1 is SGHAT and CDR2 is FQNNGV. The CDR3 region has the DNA TGTGCCAGCAGCTCCCCAAGGAACACCGGGGAGCTGTTTTTT. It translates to CASSSPRNTGELFF.

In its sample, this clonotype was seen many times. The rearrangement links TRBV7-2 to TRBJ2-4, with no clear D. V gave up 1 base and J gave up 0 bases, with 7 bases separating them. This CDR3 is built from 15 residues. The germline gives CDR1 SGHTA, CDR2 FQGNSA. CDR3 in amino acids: CASSLDRLAKNIQYF. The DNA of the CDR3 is TGTGCCAGCAGCTTAGACAGATTAGCCAAAAACATTCAGTACTTC.

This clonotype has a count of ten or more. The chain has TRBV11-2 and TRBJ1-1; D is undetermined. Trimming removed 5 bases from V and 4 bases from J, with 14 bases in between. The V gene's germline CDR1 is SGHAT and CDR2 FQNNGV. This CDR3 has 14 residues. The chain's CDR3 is CASSPDGYRTEAFF. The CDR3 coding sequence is TGTGCCAGCAGCCCAGATGGGTACCGCACTGAAGCTTTCTTT.

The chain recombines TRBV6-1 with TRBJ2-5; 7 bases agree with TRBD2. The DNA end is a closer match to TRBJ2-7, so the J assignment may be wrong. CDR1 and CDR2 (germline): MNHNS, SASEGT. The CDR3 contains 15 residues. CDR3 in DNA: TGTGCCAGCAGTGAAGCGCTAGCGGAAGCCTACGAGCAGTACTTC. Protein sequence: CASSEALAEAYEQYF.

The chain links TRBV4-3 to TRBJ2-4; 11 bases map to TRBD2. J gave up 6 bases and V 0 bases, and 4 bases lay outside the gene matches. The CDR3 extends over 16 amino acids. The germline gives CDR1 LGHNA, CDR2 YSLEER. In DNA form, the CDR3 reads TGCGCCAGCAGCCAAGATTATAGCGGGAGGGGAAACATTCAGTACTTC. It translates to CASSQDYSGRGNIQYF.

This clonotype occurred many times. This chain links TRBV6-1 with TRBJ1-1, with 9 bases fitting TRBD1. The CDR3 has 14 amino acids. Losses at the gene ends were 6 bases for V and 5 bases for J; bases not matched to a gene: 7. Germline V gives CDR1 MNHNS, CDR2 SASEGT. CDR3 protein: CASSDRGGGTEAFF. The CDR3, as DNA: TGTGCCAGCAGCGACAGGGGGGGAGGGACTGAAGCTTTCTTT.

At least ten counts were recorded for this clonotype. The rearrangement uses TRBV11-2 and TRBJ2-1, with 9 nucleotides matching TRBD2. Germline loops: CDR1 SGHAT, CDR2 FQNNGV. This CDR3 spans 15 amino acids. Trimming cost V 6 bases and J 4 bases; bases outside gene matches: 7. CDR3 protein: CASRRLAANYNEQFF. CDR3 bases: TGTGCCAGCAGACGACTAGCGGCGAATTACAATGAGCAGTTCTTC.

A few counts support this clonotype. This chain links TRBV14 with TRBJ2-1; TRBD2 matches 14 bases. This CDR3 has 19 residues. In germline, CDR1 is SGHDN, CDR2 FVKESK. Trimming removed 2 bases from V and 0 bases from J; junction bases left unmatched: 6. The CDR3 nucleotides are TGTGCCAGCAGCCAATCGGGACTAGCGGGAGTGATCTCCTACAATGAGCAGTTCTTC. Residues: CASSQSGLAGVISYNEQFF.

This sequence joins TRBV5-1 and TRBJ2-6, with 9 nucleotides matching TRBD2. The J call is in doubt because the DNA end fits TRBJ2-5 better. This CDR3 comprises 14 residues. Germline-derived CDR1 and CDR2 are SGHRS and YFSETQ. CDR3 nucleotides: TGCGCCAGCAGCTTTTCTAGCGGGGCAGAGACCCAGTACTTC. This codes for CASSFSSGAETQYF.

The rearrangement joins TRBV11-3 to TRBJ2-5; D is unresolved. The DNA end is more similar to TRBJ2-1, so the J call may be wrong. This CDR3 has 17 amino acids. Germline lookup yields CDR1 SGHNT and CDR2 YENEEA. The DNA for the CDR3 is TGTGCCAGCAGCTTAGATCTTGTGGCCGACCCGCAGGACGAGCAGTTCTTC. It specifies CASSLDLVADPQDEQFF.

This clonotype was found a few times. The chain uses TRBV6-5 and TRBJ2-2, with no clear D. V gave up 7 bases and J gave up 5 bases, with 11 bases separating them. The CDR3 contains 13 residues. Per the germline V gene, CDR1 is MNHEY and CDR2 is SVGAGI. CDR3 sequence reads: CASIRSDTGELFF. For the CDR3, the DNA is TGTGCCAGCATAAGAAGCGATACCGGGGAGCTGTTTTTT.

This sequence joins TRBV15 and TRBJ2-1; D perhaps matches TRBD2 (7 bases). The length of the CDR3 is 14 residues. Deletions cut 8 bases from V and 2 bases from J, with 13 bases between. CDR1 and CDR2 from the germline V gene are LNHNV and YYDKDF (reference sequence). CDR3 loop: CATAAGATYNEQFF. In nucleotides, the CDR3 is TGTGCCACCGCCGCGGGGGCCACCTACAATGAGCAGTTCTTC.

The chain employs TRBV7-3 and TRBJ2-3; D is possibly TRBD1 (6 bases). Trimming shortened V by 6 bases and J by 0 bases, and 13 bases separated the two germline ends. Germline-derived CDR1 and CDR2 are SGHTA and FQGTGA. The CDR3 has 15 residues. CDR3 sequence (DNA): TGTGCCAGCAGTCTGCGCAGGGGTAGCACAGATACGCAGTATTTT. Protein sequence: CASSLRRGSTDTQYF.

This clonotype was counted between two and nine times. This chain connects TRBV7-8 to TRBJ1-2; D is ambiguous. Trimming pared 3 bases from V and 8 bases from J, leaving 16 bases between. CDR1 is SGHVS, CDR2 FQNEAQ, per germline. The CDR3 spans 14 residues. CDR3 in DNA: TGTGCCAGCAGCTTCCCCCTTGAACCTAGCGGCTACACCTTC. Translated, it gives CASSFPLEPSGYTF.

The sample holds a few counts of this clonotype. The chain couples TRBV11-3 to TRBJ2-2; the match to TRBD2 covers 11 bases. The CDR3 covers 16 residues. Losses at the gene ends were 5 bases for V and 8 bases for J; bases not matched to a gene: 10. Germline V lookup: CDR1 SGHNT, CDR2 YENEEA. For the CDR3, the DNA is TGTGCCAGCAGCCACCTAGCGGGAGGTGGTAGGGGGGAGCTGTTTTTT. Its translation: CASSHLAGGGRGELFF.